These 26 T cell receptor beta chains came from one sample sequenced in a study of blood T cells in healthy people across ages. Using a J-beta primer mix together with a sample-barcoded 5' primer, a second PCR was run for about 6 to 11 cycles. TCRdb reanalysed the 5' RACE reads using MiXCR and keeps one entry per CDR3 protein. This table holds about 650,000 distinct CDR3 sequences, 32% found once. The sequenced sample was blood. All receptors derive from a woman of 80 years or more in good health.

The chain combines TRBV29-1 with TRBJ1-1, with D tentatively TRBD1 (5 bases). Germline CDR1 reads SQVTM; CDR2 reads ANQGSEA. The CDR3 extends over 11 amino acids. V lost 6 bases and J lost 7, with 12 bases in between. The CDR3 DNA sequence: TGCAGCGTCCTGGGGGACGGTGAAGCTTTCTTT. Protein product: CSVLGDGEAFF.

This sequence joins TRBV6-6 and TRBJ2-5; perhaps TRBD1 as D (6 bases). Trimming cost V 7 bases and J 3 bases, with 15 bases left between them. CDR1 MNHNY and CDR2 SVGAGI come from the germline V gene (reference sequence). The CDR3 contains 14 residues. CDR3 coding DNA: TGTGCCAGCACCCCACCGTGGACAGAAGAGACCCAGTACTTC. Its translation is CASTPPWTEETQYF.

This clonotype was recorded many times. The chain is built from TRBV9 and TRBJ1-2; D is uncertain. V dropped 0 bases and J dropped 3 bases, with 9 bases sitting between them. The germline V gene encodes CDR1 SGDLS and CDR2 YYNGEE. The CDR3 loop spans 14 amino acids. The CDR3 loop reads CASSVDSGYYGYTF. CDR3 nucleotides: TGTGCCAGCAGCGTAGACAGCGGATACTATGGCTACACCTTC.

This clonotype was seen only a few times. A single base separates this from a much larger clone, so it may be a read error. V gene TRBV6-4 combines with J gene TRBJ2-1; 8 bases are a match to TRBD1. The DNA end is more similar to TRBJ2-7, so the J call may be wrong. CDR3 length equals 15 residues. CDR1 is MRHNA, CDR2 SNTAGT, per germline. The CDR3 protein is CASSDSQGGYNEQYF. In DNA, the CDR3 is TGTGCCAGCAGTGACTCACAGGGGGGATACAATGAGCAGTACTTC.

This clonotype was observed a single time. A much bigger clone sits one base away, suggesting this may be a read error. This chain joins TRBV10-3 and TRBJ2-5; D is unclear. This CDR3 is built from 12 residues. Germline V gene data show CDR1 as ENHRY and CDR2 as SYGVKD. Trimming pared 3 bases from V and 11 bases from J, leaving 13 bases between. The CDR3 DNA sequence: TGTGCCATCAGTGACCAGTACTCTGAGCAGTACTTC. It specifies CAISDQYSEQYF.

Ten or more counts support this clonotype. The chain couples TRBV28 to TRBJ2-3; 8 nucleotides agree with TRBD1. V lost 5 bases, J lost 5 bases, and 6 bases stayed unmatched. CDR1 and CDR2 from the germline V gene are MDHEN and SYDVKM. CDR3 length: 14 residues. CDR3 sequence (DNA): TGTGCCAGCAGTCAGACAGGGGTTGGAGATACGCAGTATTTT. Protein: CASSQTGVGDTQYF.

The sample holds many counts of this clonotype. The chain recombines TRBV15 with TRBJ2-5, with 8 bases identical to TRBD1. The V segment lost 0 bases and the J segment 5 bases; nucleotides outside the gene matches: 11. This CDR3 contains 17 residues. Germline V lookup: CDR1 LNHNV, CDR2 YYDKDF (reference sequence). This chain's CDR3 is CATSRDPAGGLGETQYF. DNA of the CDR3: TGTGCCACCAGCAGAGATCCTGCAGGGGGCTTAGGGGAGACCCAGTACTTC.

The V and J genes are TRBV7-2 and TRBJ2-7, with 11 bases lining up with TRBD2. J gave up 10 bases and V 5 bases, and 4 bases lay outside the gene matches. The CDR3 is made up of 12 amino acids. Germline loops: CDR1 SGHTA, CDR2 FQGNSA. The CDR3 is CASSILAGEQYF. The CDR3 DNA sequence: TGTGCCAGCAGCATACTAGCGGGAGAACAGTACTTC.

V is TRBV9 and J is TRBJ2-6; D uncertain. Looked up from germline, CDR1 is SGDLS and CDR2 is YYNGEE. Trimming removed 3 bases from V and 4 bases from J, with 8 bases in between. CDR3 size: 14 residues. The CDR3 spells CASSAQRGANVLTF. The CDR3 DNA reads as TGTGCCAGCAGCGCCCAAAGGGGGGCCAACGTCCTGACTTTC.

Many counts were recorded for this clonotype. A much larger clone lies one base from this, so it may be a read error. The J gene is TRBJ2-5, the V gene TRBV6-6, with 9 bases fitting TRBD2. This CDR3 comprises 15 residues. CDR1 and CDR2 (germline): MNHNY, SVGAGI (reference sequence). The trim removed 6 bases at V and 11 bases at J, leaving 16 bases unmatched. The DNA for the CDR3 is TGTGCCAGCAGCCCGGGAGCGGGGGGTTATAATGAGCAGTACTTC. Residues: CASSPGAGGYNEQYF.

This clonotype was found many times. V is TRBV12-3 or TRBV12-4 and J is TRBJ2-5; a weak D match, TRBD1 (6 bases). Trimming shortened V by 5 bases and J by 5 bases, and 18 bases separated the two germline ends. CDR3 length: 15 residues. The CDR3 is CASSPLRGEGETQYF. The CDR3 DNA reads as TGTGCCAGCAGTCCTCTCAGGGGTGAGGGCGAGACCCAGTACTTC.

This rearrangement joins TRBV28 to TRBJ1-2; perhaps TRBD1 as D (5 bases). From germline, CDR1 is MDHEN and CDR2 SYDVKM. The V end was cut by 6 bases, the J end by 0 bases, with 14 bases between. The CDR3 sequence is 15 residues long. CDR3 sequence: CASSPRGDTNYGYTF. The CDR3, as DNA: TGTGCCAGCAGCCCTCGAGGGGATACTAACTATGGCTACACCTTC.

The CDR3 bases are TGTGCCAGCAGTTTCTTAGGGGTGTCTAATGAAAAACTGTTTTTT. Protein: CASSFLGVSNEKLFF. The chain joins TRBV12-3 or TRBV12-4 to TRBJ1-4; TRBD1 is a possible D gene (5 bases). The CDR3 has 15 residues. V dropped 3 bases and J dropped 3 bases, with 11 bases sitting between them.

The CDR3 loop is CASSPTFGLSQPQHF. CDR3 coding DNA: TGTGCCAGCAGCCCCACCTTCGGTTTGTCTCAGCCCCAGCATTTT. The chain combines TRBV7-2 with TRBJ1-5; D call uncertain. The CDR3 spans 15 residues. Trimming shortened V by 5 bases and J by 6 bases, and 17 bases separated the two germline ends. The germline V gene has CDR1 SGHTA and CDR2 FQGNSA.

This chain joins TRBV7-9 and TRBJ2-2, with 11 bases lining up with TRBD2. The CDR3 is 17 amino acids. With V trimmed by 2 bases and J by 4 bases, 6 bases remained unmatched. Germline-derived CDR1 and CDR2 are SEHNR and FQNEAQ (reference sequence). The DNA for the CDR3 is TGTGCCAGCAGCTTACCTAGCGGGGGGCCCGGCACCGGGGAGCTGTTTTTT. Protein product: CASSLPSGGPGTGELFF.

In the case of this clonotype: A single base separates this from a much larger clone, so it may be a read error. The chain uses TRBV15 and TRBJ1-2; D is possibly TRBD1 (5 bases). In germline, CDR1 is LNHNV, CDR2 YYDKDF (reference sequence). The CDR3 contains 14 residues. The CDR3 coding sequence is TGTGCCACCAGCAGAGGGGGGATGGACTATGGCTACATCTTC. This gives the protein CATSRGGMDYGYIF.

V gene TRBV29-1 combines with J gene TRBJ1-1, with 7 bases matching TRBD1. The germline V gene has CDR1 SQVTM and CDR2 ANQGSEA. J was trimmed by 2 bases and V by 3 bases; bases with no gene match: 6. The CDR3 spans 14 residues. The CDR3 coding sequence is TGCAGCGTTGACAAAAAAGGGGGCAACACTGAAGCTTTCTTT. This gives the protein CSVDKKGGNTEAFF.

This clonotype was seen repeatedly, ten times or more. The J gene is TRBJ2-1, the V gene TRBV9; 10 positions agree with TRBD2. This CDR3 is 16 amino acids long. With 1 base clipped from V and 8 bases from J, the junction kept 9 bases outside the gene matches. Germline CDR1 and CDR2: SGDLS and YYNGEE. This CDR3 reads CASSVMQRGGGDEQFF. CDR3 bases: TGTGCCAGCAGCGTAATGCAGCGGGGGGGAGGGGATGAGCAGTTCTTC.

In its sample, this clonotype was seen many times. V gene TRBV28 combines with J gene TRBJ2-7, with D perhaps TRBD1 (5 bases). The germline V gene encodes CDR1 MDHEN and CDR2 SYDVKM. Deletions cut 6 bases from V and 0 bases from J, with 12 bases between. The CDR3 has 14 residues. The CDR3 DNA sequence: TGTGCCAGCAGGGCCACAGGATACTCCTACGAGCAGTACTTC. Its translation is CASRATGYSYEQYF.

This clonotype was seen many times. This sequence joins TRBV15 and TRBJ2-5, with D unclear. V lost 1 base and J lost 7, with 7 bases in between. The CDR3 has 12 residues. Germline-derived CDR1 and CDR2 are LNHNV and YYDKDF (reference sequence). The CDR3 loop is CATSRGDWTQYF. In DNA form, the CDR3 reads TGTGCCACCAGCAGAGGGGATTGGACCCAGTACTTC.

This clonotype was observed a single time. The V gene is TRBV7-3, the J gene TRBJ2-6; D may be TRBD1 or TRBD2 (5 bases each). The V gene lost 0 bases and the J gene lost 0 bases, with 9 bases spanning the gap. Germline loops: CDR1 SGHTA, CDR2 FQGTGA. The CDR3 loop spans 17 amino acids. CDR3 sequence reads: CASSLTGTHSGANVLTF. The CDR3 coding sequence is TGTGCCAGCAGCTTAACGGGGACCCACTCTGGGGCCAACGTCCTGACTTTC.

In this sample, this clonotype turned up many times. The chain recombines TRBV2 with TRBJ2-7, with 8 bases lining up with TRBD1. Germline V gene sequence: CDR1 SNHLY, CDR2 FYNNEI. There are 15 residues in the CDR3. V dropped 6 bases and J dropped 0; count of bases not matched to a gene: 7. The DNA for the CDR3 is TGTGCCAGCAGAGAGACAGGGGCCAGCTCCTACGAGCAGTACTTC. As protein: CASRETGASSYEQYF.

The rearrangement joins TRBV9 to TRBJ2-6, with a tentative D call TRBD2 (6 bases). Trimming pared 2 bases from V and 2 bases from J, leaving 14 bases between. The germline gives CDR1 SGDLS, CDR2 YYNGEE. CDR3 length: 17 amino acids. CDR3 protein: CASSVSGSIPGANVLTF. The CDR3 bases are TGTGCCAGCAGCGTTAGCGGATCTATACCTGGGGCCAACGTCCTGACTTTC.

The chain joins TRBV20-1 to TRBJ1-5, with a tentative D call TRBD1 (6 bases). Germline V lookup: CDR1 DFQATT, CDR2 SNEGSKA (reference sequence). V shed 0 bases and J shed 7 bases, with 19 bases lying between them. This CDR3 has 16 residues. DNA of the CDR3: TGCAGTGCTAGAGATTCGGCGAACAGGGTGAAACAGCCCCAGCATTTT. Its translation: CSARDSANRVKQPQHF.

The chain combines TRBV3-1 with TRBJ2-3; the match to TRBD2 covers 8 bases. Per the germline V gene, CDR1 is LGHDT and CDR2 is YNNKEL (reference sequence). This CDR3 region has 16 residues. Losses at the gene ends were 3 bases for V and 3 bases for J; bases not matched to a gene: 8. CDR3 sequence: CASSQGIAGTTDTQYF. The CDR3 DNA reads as TGTGCCAGCAGCCAGGGAATAGCGGGGACAACAGATACGCAGTATTTT.

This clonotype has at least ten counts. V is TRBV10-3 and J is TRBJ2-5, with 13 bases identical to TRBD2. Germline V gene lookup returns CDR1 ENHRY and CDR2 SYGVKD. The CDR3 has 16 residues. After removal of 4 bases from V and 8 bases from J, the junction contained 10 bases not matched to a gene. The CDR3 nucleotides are TGTGCCATCAGTGCTACCGGGACTAGCGGGGCAGCTACCCAGTACTTC. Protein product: CAISATGTSGAATQYF.